These T cell receptor beta chains were read from a single sample in a study of CD8+ T cells in alopecia areata. Profiling relied on immunoSEQ multiplex PCR, and the TCRdb table lists in-frame clones only, not all of them. In the table there are more than 200,000 clones, about two thirds of which are singletons. The material was CD4+ T cells sorted from blood, obtained at week 0. All receptors derive from a human donor with alopecia areata. Both conserved end residues are part of each CDR3. A D gene is named only where the DNA matches it firmly. A clone size is listed for some rows: how often the clone was seen (once, few, many), or a class if it is expanded.

TRBV11-2,NA,TRBJ2-3,TRBD1,CASSTRQGDYTDTQYF,TGTGCCAGCAGCACTCGACAGGGTGATTACACAGATACGCAGTATTTT
TRBV30,NA,TRBJ2-1,TRBD2,CAWRAGGPYNEQFF,TGTGCCTGGAGAGCGGGGGGGCCATACAATGAGCAGTTCTTC
TRBV6-5,NA,TRBJ2-2,TRBD2,CASSYRTSAAGELFF,TGTGCCAGCAGTTATCGGACTAGCGCGGCCGGGGAGCTGTTTTTT
TRBV29-1,NA,TRBJ1-4,TRBD1,CSVERDRDEKLFF,TGCAGCGTTGAGCGGGACAGGGATGAAAAACTGTTTTTT
TRBV6-1,NA,TRBJ1-5,NA,CASSVWGRNQPQHF,TGTGCCAGCAGTGTGTGGGGGCGAAATCAGCCCCAGCATTTT
TRBV30,few,TRBJ1-3,NA,CAWKPGGNTIYF,TGTGCCTGGAAGCCAGGGGGAAACACCATATATTTT
TRBV29-1,NA,TRBJ2-5,TRBD2,CSAASAGGGETQYF,TGCAGCGCCGCCAGCGCGGGGGGAGGAGAGACCCAGTACTTC
TRBV2,NA,TRBJ1-2,NA,CASPEDFPGYTF,TGTGCCAGCCCGGAGGACTTCCCGGGCTACACCTTC
TRBV4-1,few,TRBJ2-1,NA,CASSQGPTVMHEQFF,TGCGCCAGCAGCCAAGGACCCACGGTTATGCATGAGCAGTTCTTC
TRBV5-6,NA,TRBJ2-7,TRBD1,CASSLATGLDPYF,TGTGCCAGCAGCTTGGCGACAGGGCTCGATCCGTACTTC
TRBV18,NA,TRBJ2-5,NA,CASSPANGQETQYF,TGTGCCAGCTCACCGGCCAACGGCCAAGAGACCCAGTACTTC
TRBV30,once,TRBJ2-1,NA,CAWSVRGNGANEQFF,TGTGCCTGGAGTGTACGGGGGAACGGCGCGAATGAGCAGTTCTTC
TRBV27,NA,TRBJ2-6,NA,CASSPHVGANVLTF,TGTGCCAGCAGTCCCCATGTGGGGGCCAACGTCCTGACTTTC
TRBV4-1,NA,TRBJ1-1,NA,CASSQVVGEAFF,TGCGCCAGCAGCCAAGTCGTCGGTGAAGCTTTCTTT
TRBV27,NA,TRBJ1-2,NA,CASSLGFNYGYTF,TGTGCCAGCAGTTTAGGGTTTAACTATGGCTACACCTTC
TRBV9,NA,TRBJ1-1,TRBD1,CASSVRTGGRAFF,TGTGCCAGCAGCGTTAGGACAGGGGGGCGAGCTTTCTTT
TRBV10-3,few,TRBJ2-1,NA,CAISRTILPNEQFF,TGTGCCATCAGTCGAACAATACTCCCCAATGAGCAGTTCTTC
TRBV5-1,NA,TRBJ2-3,NA,CASSWGGAGDTQYF,TGCGCCAGCAGCTGGGGGGGCGCCGGAGATACGCAGTATTTT
TRBV9,NA,TRBJ2-6,NA,CASSVGDTSGANVLTF,TGTGCCAGCAGCGTTGGAGACACGTCTGGGGCCAACGTCCTGACTTTC
TRBV29-1,few,TRBJ2-2,NA,CSVGHLEAGELFF,TGCAGCGTTGGTCATTTGGAGGCCGGGGAGCTGTTTTTT
TRBV10-3,NA,TRBJ2-2,TRBD2,CAISPLGGVNTGELFF,TGTGCCATCAGCCCCCTGGGGGGGGTCAACACCGGGGAGCTGTTTTTT
TRBV29-1,few,TRBJ2-5,TRBD1,CSVEGRPRDRPLYF,TGCAGCGTTGAAGGCCGACCCCGGGACAGGCCGCTGTACTTC
TRBV4-1,NA,TRBJ1-2,TRBD1,CASSQPGQTNFYTF,TGCGCCAGCAGCCAGCCGGGACAGACGAACTTTTACACCTTC
TRBV19,few,TRBJ1-2,NA,CASSGSWYGYTF,TGTGCCAGTAGCGGGAGTTGGTATGGCTACACCTTC
TRBV9,NA,TRBJ2-5,TRBD1,CASSVGTGSQQETQYF,TGTGCCAGCAGCGTAGGGACAGGGTCACAACAAGAGACCCAGTACTTC
TRBV30,NA,TRBJ1-5,NA,CAWSVHSGADQPQHF,TGTGCCTGGAGTGTACATTCAGGGGCCGATCAGCCCCAGCATTTT
TRBV11-2,NA,TRBJ2-1,NA,CASSLASATYNEQFF,TGTGCCAGCAGCTTAGCCTCAGCCACCTACAATGAGCAGTTCTTC
TRBV10-3,once,TRBJ2-5,TRBD1,CAISGGQRETQYF,TGTGCCATCAGTGGGGGACAGAGGGAGACCCAGTACTTC
TRBV25-1,NA,TRBJ2-5,NA,CASSEWESRETQYF,TGTGCCAGCAGTGAATGGGAGAGCAGGGAGACCCAGTACTTC
TRBV6-5,NA,TRBJ2-3,NA,CASNVGRGANTQYF,TGTGCCAGCAACGTAGGACGGGGGGCAAATACGCAGTATTTT
TRBV4-2,NA,TRBJ1-1,NA,CASSQDWHEAFF,TGTGCCAGCAGCCAAGATTGGCATGAAGCTTTCTTT
TRBV4-1,NA,TRBJ1-2,NA,CASSQDSSLYGYTF,TGCGCCAGCAGCCAAGACAGTTCCCTCTATGGCTACACCTTC
TRBV4-1,NA,TRBJ1-5,NA,CASSGRWGGGNQPQHF,TGCGCCAGCAGCGGCCGATGGGGGGGCGGCAATCAGCCCCAGCATTTT
TRBV30,NA,TRBJ2-7,NA,CAWSVGPEQYF,TGTGCCTGGAGTGTAGGCCCCGAGCAGTACTTC
TRBV30,few,TRBJ2-5,NA,CAWSPGGAETQYF,TGTGCCTGGAGTCCCGGCGGGGCAGAGACCCAGTACTTC
TRBV6-1,few,TRBJ2-7,NA,CASGQASSYEQYF,TGTGCCAGCGGTCAGGCCAGCTCCTACGAGCAGTACTTC
TRBV5-1,few,TRBJ2-2,NA,CASSPRASGELFF,TGCGCCAGCAGCCCCCGTGCGAGCGGGGAGCTGTTTTTT
TRBV5-1,NA,TRBJ1-1,NA,CASSSDRPNTEAFF,TGCGCCAGCAGCTCGGACAGACCGAACACTGAAGCTTTCTTT
TRBV29-1,once,TRBJ1-2,NA,CSVPKPGARDYGYTF,TGCAGCGTCCCTAAACCCGGGGCAAGGGACTATGGCTACACCTTC
TRBV13,NA,TRBJ1-6,NA,CASSLTGSNSPLHF,TGTGCCAGCAGCCTTACCGGGTCGAATTCACCCCTCCACTTT
TRBV30,NA,TRBJ2-5,NA,CAWSRQETQYF,TGTGCCTGGAGTCGTCAAGAGACCCAGTACTTC